This TCR beta chain is from a study of PD-1 blockade in classical Hodgkin lymphoma. Study conclusions and caveats: Underlying causes for the observed repertoire differences were not defined, possibly disease activity or prior therapy. By C4D1, diversity of CD4+ TCRs had risen significantly, whereas that of CD8+ TCRs had not. Lower baseline TCR diversity was reported for newly diagnosed patients than for healthy donors.

All the patients suffered relapse after autologous stem cell transplantation, and brentuximab vedotin exposure differed. Profiled with immunoSEQ multiplex PCR; TCRdb holds only in-frame clones, not every one. Found here are fewer than 50,000 clones, about 90% of them singletons; the top ten hold approximately 9.1%. Details on this clone: Its target is unknown.

The CDR3 runs to 13 residues. After removal of 7 bases from V and 3 bases from J, the junction contained 4 bases not matched to a gene. Germline CDR1 reads MDHEN; CDR2 reads SYDVKM. This chain uses TRBV28 with TRBJ2-7; TRBD1 matches 9 bases. The source is a human donor with classical Hodgkin lymphoma. The source material was peripheral blood mononuclear cells (PBMCs), sampled at baseline. The CDR3 DNA is TGTGCCAGCAAGGACAGGGGCTACTACGAGCAGTACTTC. Translation gives CASKDRGYYEQYF.